This T cell receptor beta chain was identified in a study of T cells in Graves' hyperthyroidism and ophthalmopathy. This clonotype was seen many times. Its antigen is as yet unknown. The CDR3 covers 16 residues. Germline-derived CDR1 and CDR2 are SEHNR and FQNEAQ (reference sequence). The ends lost 6 bases at V and 5 bases at J; junction bases unmatched: 10. The study's findings and limits: In validation, the model predicted ophthalmopathy. These predictions came a median roughly seven months before onset. Blood samples included most of the expanded thyroid clonotypes exceeding 0.001.

The source material, RNA transcripts, was used to amplify TCR beta CDR3 regions. The HTBI primer set drove a first-round RT-PCR of the TCR CDR3. From the multiplex PCR reads, TCRdb called clonotypes with MiXCR, one entry per CDR3 protein. The table lists roughly 500,000 distinct CDR3 sequences, around 50% of them singletons. Uncontrolled infection, other autoimmune disease, pregnancy or lactation excluded patients. Input material: peripheral blood or thyroid tissue (not recorded which). This clonotype was obtained from an adult woman with Graves' disease, either hyperthyroidism or ophthalmopathy (not recorded which). This chain connects TRBV7-9 to TRBJ2-2, with 9 bases that match TRBD2. This CDR3 reads CASSGTGTSRTGELFF. CDR3 sequence (DNA): TGTGCCAGCAGTGGTACCGGGACTAGCAGAACCGGGGAGCTGTTTTTT.